These 29 T cell receptor beta chains were sequenced from one sample in a study of beta chain features in type 1 diabetes. cDNA synthesis used the whole RNA isolate, giving expressed TCRB sequences. Assay used: immunoSEQ multiplex PCR; TCRdb lists only in-frame clones, some missing. Found here are fewer than 30,000 clones, roughly three fifths of them singletons; the top ten hold approximately 1.5%. General observations from the study: TCRB CDR3s were moderately but significantly shorter in Type 1 diabetes patients in all four CD4+ subsets.

No antigen has been assigned to these receptors. The sample consisted of Tregs from blood. All receptors derive from a woman between 18 and 30 years old with type 1 diabetes.

This clone was counted a few times. This chain uses TRBV29-1 with TRBJ1-4, with 12 bases identical to TRBD1. V lost 3 bases, J lost 8 bases, and 4 bases stayed unmatched. The CDR3 covers 14 residues. CDR1 is SQVTM, CDR2 ANQGSEA, per germline. The CDR3 sequence is CSVDTGTGGEKLFF. The CDR3 nucleotides are TGCAGCGTTGATACCGGGACAGGGGGCGAAAAACTGTTTTTT.

In nucleotides, the CDR3 is TGTGCCAGCAGTGAGGCAGGGAGGAGGTTACAGCCCCAGCATTTT. It translates to CASSEAGRRLQPQHF. This chain uses TRBV2 with TRBJ1-5, with D perhaps TRBD1 (5 bases). Germline-derived CDR1 and CDR2 are SNHLY and FYNNEI. Trimming shortened V by 3 bases and J by 7 bases, and 16 bases separated the two germline ends. This CDR3 spans 15 amino acids.

This chain connects TRBV2 to TRBJ2-1; D may be TRBD2 (5 bases). Trimming shortened V by 2 bases and J by 0 bases, and 11 bases separated the two germline ends. This CDR3 has 16 residues. CDR1 is SNHLY, CDR2 FYNNEI, per germline. The DNA for the CDR3 is TGTGCCAGCAGTGAATTTTGGAGGAGCTCCTACAATGAGCAGTTCTTC. Protein: CASSEFWRSSYNEQFF.

The rearrangement joins TRBV25-1 to TRBJ2-2; TRBD2 matches at 7 bases. This CDR3 has 14 amino acids. Germline trimming cut 8 bases from V and 2 bases from J; bases unmatched to any gene: 5. Germline values: CDR1 MGHDK, CDR2 SYGVNS. CDR3 region: CASRWGGNTGELFF. The CDR3 DNA reads TGTGCCAGCCGGTGGGGGGGTAACACCGGGGAGCTGTTTTTT.

V is TRBV29-1 and J is TRBJ2-5, with TRBD1 matching over 11 bases. Trimming at V came to 8 bases and at J to 5 bases, leaving 10 bases not matched to a gene. This CDR3 comprises 14 residues. Germline-derived CDR1 and CDR2 are SQVTM and ANQGSEA. CDR3 bases: TGCAGCTCTAAGGACAGGGGGCGAGTTGAGACCCAGTACTTC. It is translated as CSSKDRGRVETQYF.

This clone was detected only a few times. The chain is built from TRBV7-2 and TRBJ2-2; 9 bases agree with TRBD2. With 2 bases clipped from V and 7 bases from J, the junction kept 8 bases outside the gene matches. The CDR3 has 16 residues. From germline, CDR1 is SGHTA and CDR2 FQGNSA. Here the CDR3 DNA reads TGTGCCAGCAGCTTACGGGCTAGCGGGATCGGCGGGGAGCTGTTTTTT. Translated, it gives CASSLRASGIGGELFF. The full variable domain, in which reference TRBV7-2 and TRBJ2-2 provide the parts outside the CDR3, is GAGVSQSPSNKVTEKGKDVELRCDPISGHTALYWYRQSLGQGLEFLIYFQGNSAPDKSGLPSDRFSAERTGGSVSTLTIQRTQQEDSAVYLCASSLRASGIGGELFFGEGSRLTVL.

This clone was detected a few times. The J gene is TRBJ2-1, the V gene TRBV7-9; TRBD1 aligns across 9 bases. Germline CDR1 is SEHNR and CDR2 is FQNEAQ (reference sequence). The CDR3 runs to 19 residues. Germline trimming cut 1 base from V and 0 bases from J; bases unmatched to any gene: 10. This CDR3 reads CASSLGVGAGQGSYNEQFF. CDR3 nucleotide sequence: TGTGCCAGCAGCTTAGGGGTGGGGGCGGGACAGGGCTCCTACAATGAGCAGTTCTTC.

The rearrangement joins TRBV29-1 to TRBJ2-2; D may be TRBD2 (6 bases). CDR1 SQVTM and CDR2 ANQGSEA come from the germline V gene. The V gene lost 6 bases and the J gene lost 0 bases, with 11 bases spanning the gap. The CDR3 consists of 14 residues. The CDR3 is CSVRRLANTGELFF. The CDR3 DNA follows: TGCAGCGTACGTAGACTAGCGAACACCGGGGAGCTGTTTTTT.

The chain uses TRBV28 and TRBJ2-1, with 7 bases that match TRBD1. In germline, CDR1 is MDHEN, CDR2 SYDVKM. Trimming cost V 6 bases and J 0 bases; bases outside gene matches: 8. The CDR3 is made up of 16 amino acids. The CDR3 DNA reads as TGTGCCAGCAGGACAGGGCGAGCAAGCTCCTACAATGAGCAGTTCTTC. This translates into CASRTGRASSYNEQFF.

The gene calls are TRBV10-3 and TRBJ1-1, with TRBD1 matching over 9 bases. Germline CDR1 and CDR2: ENHRY and SYGVKD. The V and J ends lost 9 bases and 3 bases, in that order; junction bases with no gene match: 5. The CDR3 is made up of 13 amino acids. CDR3 in DNA: TGTGCCATAACAGGGGGCACGGACACTGAAGCTTTCTTT. Encoded protein: CAITGGTDTEAFF.

This chain uses TRBV30 with TRBJ2-3; D might be TRBD1 (5 bases). The germline CDR1 and CDR2 sequences are GTSNPN and SVGIG (reference sequence). The CDR3 is 16 amino acids. Trimming took 0 bases from V and 4 from J, leaving 17 bases between them. This CDR3 reads CAWSVPGRAGSDTQYF. The CDR3 DNA is TGTGCCTGGAGTGTACCCGGCAGGGCAGGTTCAGATACGCAGTATTTT. Supplemented by reference TRBV30 and TRBJ2-3, the full variable domain reads SQTIHQWPATLVQPVGSPLSLECTVEGTSNPNLYWYRQAAGRGLQLLFYSVGIGQISSEVPQNLSASRPQDRQFILSSKKLLLSDSGFYLCAWSVPGRAGSDTQYFGPGTRLTVL.

This clone was seen only a few times. V and J are TRBV29-1 and TRBJ2-1; 12 bases are shared with TRBD2. The CDR3 loop spans 15 amino acids. With 5 bases clipped from V and 4 bases from J, the junction kept 6 bases outside the gene matches. Germline CDR1 and CDR2: SQVTM and ANQGSEA. CDR3 DNA sequence: TGCAGCGTTCAGCGGACTAGCGGGGCTTACAATGAGCAGTTCTTC. Translation: CSVQRTSGAYNEQFF.

This clone was seen only a few times. The chain links TRBV18 to TRBJ1-1; the match to TRBD1 covers 7 bases. After removal of 5 bases from V and 10 bases from J, the junction contained 13 bases not matched to a gene. Germline V gene data show CDR1 as KGHSH and CDR2 as LQKENI. This CDR3 spans 14 amino acids. CDR3 sequence reads: CASSLSGLSGGAFF. CDR3 nucleotide sequence: TGTGCCAGCTCATTGTCAGGGCTATCAGGGGGAGCTTTCTTT. The variable domain in full, completed from reference TRBV18 and TRBJ1-1, reads NAGVMQNPRHLVRRRGQEARLRCSPMKGHSHVYWYRQLPEEGLKFMVYLQKENIIDESGMPKERFSAEFPKEGPSILRIQQVVRGDSAAYFCASSLSGLSGGAFFGQGTRLTVV.

The chain couples TRBV7-2 to TRBJ2-2, with 7 bases aligning to TRBD1. CDR1 is SGHTA and CDR2 is FQGNSA in the germline V gene. The CDR3 runs 16 residues. V gave up 4 bases and J gave up 1 base; unmatched junction bases: 6. In DNA form, the CDR3 reads TGTGCCAGCAGCTCAGGCAGACAGGGGAACACCGGGGAGCTGTTTTTT. Translating gives CASSSGRQGNTGELFF.

This clone was counted a few times. The gene calls are TRBV30 and TRBJ1-1; 8 nucleotides agree with TRBD1. This CDR3 comprises 12 residues. V lost 5 bases, J lost 6 bases, and 5 bases stayed unmatched. CDR1 is GTSNPN, CDR2 SVGIG, per germline (reference sequence). CDR3 nucleotide sequence: TGTGCCTGGGACAGGGGAGAGGCTGAAGCTTTCTTT. This codes for CAWDRGEAEAFF. Drawing the rest from reference TRBV30 and TRBJ1-1, the complete variable domain is SQTIHQWPATLVQPVGSPLSLECTVEGTSNPNLYWYRQAAGRGLQLLFYSVGIGQISSEVPQNLSASRPQDRQFILSSKKLLLSDSGFYLCAWDRGEAEAFFGQGTRLTVV.

This clone was seen just once. This chain joins TRBV7-8 and TRBJ2-7; TRBD1 aligns across 12 bases. In germline, CDR1 is SGHVS, CDR2 FQNEAQ. The CDR3 runs to 16 residues. V lost 2 bases and J lost 6; bases outside the gene matches: 8. Here the CDR3 DNA reads TGTGCCAGCAGCTTAATCGCGGGACAGGGGGCGAGCGAGCAGTACTTC. Translated: CASSLIAGQGASEQYF.

This clone was recorded once. V and J are TRBV19 and TRBJ2-1; 12 positions match TRBD2. This CDR3 comprises 16 residues. Germline V CDR1 and CDR2: LNHDA, SQIVND (reference sequence). The ends lost 5 bases at V and 5 bases at J; junction bases unmatched: 7. The DNA for the CDR3 is TGTGCCAGTAGTCCATTAGGACTAGCGGGAAACAATGAGCAGTTCTTC. It codes for CASSPLGLAGNNEQFF.

In its sample, this clone was seen a few times. This chain connects TRBV4-3 to TRBJ1-1, with no clear D. Germline V gene lookup returns CDR1 LGHNA and CDR2 YSLEER. This CDR3 contains 14 residues. V shed 0 bases and J shed 10 bases, with 15 bases lying between them. The chain's CDR3 is CASSQDVIRRAAFF. As DNA, the CDR3 is TGCGCCAGCAGCCAAGATGTCATAAGGAGGGCAGCTTTCTTT.

The chain is built from TRBV14 and TRBJ2-7, with a tentative D call TRBD2 (6 bases). This CDR3 region has 14 residues. Between the trimmed V and J ends, which lost 4 bases and 7 bases, there was a span of 17 bases. Germline assignment: CDR1 SGHDN and CDR2 FVKESK. CDR3 DNA sequence: TGTGCCAGCAGCCCCCTACGTCTCGCGGGAGAGCAGTACTTC. Protein: CASSPLRLAGEQYF.

This clone turned up a few times. This chain links TRBV30 with TRBJ1-5; TRBD1 agrees at 7 bases. This CDR3 has 13 amino acids. Germline V lookup: CDR1 GTSNPN, CDR2 SVGIG (reference sequence). With 1 base clipped from V and 6 bases from J, the junction kept 3 bases outside the gene matches. The chain's CDR3 is CAWSGQGLQPQHF. CDR3 bases: TGTGCCTGGAGTGGACAGGGACTTCAGCCCCAGCATTTT.

This chain links TRBV28 with TRBJ2-3, with 9 nucleotides matching TRBD2. The germline CDR1 and CDR2 sequences are MDHEN and SYDVKM. There are 16 residues in the CDR3. V lost 5 bases and J lost 2; bases outside the gene matches: 8. CDR3 amino acids: CASSPGTSFYTDTQYF. CDR3 in DNA: TGTGCCAGCAGTCCCGGGACTAGCTTTTACACAGATACGCAGTATTTT.

The rearrangement uses TRBV28 and TRBJ1-2; D might be TRBD1 (6 bases). The CDR3 spans 15 residues. Germline loops: CDR1 MDHEN, CDR2 SYDVKM. Trimming shortened V by 3 bases and J by 8 bases, and 19 bases separated the two germline ends. For the CDR3, the DNA is TGTGCCAGCAGTTTTGTCCCCCTACAGGGCCAAGGCTACACCTTC. Protein product: CASSFVPLQGQGYTF.

The V gene is TRBV11-2, the J gene TRBJ2-7, with 9 bases lining up with TRBD1. The CDR3 is 16 amino acids. The germline V gene encodes CDR1 SGHAT and CDR2 FQNNGV. V trimming: 0 bases; J trimming: 4 bases; junction bases outside the gene matches: 7. CDR3 sequence (DNA): TGTGCCAGCAGCTTAGATCCGAGGACAGGGGAGTACGAGCAGTACGTC. Protein: CASSLDPRTGEYEQYV.

This clone was observed a handful of times. The genes are TRBV19 and TRBJ2-1; D is possibly TRBD2 (6 bases). V lost 5 bases and J 3 bases, leaving 17 bases between the germline ends. This CDR3 spans 16 amino acids. Germline V CDR1 and CDR2: LNHDA, SQIVND (reference sequence). The CDR3 loop is CASSFKDGGNYNEQFF. The CDR3 region has the DNA TGTGCCAGTAGTTTCAAAGACGGCGGGAACTACAATGAGCAGTTCTTC. The full variable domain, rest sourced from reference TRBV19 and TRBJ2-1, is DGGITQSPKYLFRKEGQNVTLSCEQNLNHDAMYWYRQDPGQGLRLIYYSQIVNDFQKGDIAEGYSVSREKKESFPLTVTSAQKNPTAFYLCASSFKDGGNYNEQFFGPGTRLTVL.

The V call is TRBV19, the J call TRBJ1-1; 7 bases fit TRBD1. CDR3 length equals 15 residues. The V segment lost 7 bases and the J segment 4 bases; nucleotides outside the gene matches: 12. Germline assignment: CDR1 LNHDA and CDR2 SQIVND (reference sequence). CDR3 coding DNA: TGTGCCAGTACTGACCAAGGGGGCGTCGCCACTGAAGCTTTCTTT. It encodes CASTDQGGVATEAFF.

The chain has TRBV7-2 and TRBJ1-1, with 12 bases matching TRBD1. Trimming took 4 bases from V and 1 from J; bases not matched to a gene: 4. CDR1 is SGHTA and CDR2 is FQGNSA in the germline V gene. The CDR3 runs 16 residues. The CDR3 loop is CASSSGQGAGNTEAFF. CDR3 bases: TGTGCCAGCAGCTCGGGACAGGGGGCAGGGAACACTGAAGCTTTCTTT.

The chain couples TRBV2 to TRBJ1-1; 8 bases align to TRBD1. This CDR3 has 13 residues. Germline values: CDR1 SNHLY, CDR2 FYNNEI. J was trimmed by 4 bases and V by 4 bases; bases with no gene match: 2. Here the CDR3 reads CASSGQGITEAFF. The CDR3 DNA sequence: TGTGCCAGCAGTGGACAGGGGATCACTGAAGCTTTCTTT.

CDR3 in amino acids: CASSGRASYEQYF. As DNA, the CDR3 is TGCGCCAGCAGCGGGAGGGCATCCTACGAGCAGTACTTC. The genes are TRBV5-1 and TRBJ2-7; TRBD2 aligns across 7 bases. V dropped 4 bases and J dropped 1; count of bases not matched to a gene: 2. The germline gives CDR1 SGHRS, CDR2 YFSETQ. The CDR3 runs to 13 residues. The full variable domain, in which reference TRBV5-1 and TRBJ2-7 provide the parts outside the CDR3, is KAGVTQTPRYLIKTRGQQVTLSCSPISGHRSVSWYQQTPGQGLQFLFEYFSETQRNKGNFPGRFSGRQFSNSRSEMNVSTLELGDSALYLCASSGRASYEQYFGPGTRLTVT.

The chain recombines TRBV4-2 with TRBJ1-2; D unresolved. V lost 1 base and J lost 4, with 13 bases in between. The CDR3 is made up of 15 amino acids. CDR1 and CDR2 (germline): LGHNA, YNFKEQ. The CDR3 DNA reads TGTGCCAGCAGCCAAGTGTCCGGAGTAACCTATGGCTACACCTTC. Its translation is CASSQVSGVTYGYTF.